Each of the 28 T cell receptor beta chains below was sequenced from the same sample in a study of OX40 agonist ivuxolimab in advanced cancers. Generated by immunoSEQ multiplex PCR, the TCRdb table keeps only in-frame clones and is missing some. Of 37,000 or so clones in the sample, about 85% were seen once. The sequencing here drew on CD4+ or CD8+ T cells sorted from blood, taken in a trial of the OX40 agonist ivuxolimab. The receptors derive from an adult with an advanced solid tumor such as melanoma, head and neck, liver or kidney cancer.

The chain combines TRBV10-2 with TRBJ1-6; 7 bases fit TRBD1. In germline, CDR1 is WSHSY, CDR2 SAAADI. Trimming removed 6 bases from V and 5 bases from J; junction bases left unmatched: 4. This CDR3 region has 14 residues. CDR3 coding DNA: TGCGCCAGCAGACGAGGACAGGATAATTCACCCCTCCACTTT. This encodes CASRRGQDNSPLHF.

The rearrangement links TRBV11-3 to TRBJ2-1; tentative D call: TRBD2 (6 bases). This CDR3 has 14 residues. The V gene lost 5 bases and the J gene lost 3 bases, with 11 bases spanning the gap. Germline-derived CDR1 and CDR2 are SGHNT and YENEEA. This chain's CDR3 is CASSAGGDYNEQFF. Written as DNA, the CDR3 is TGTGCCAGCAGCGCCGGCGGGGACTACAATGAGCAGTTCTTC.

The chain couples TRBV7-2 to TRBJ2-2; the D is unclear. From germline, CDR1 is SGHTA and CDR2 FQGNSA. This CDR3 contains 15 residues. The ends were cut back, 1 base at V and 8 bases at J, with 14 bases in the middle. The CDR3 sequence: CASSLDRASWGELFF. The DNA of the CDR3 is TGTGCCAGCAGCTTAGATCGGGCCTCATGGGGGGAGCTGTTTTTT.

This chain links TRBV11-3 with TRBJ2-1, with D uncertain. The V and J ends lost 4 bases and 3 bases respectively, with 10 bases between them. The CDR3 contains 14 residues. The germline gives CDR1 SGHNT, CDR2 YENEEA. The CDR3 DNA reads TGTGCCAGCAGCTCCCGGGTCAACTACAATGAGCAGTTCTTC. Protein: CASSSRVNYNEQFF.

V usage is TRBV6-5 and J usage is TRBJ1-2; possible D gene TRBD1, 6 bases. Germline assignment: CDR1 MNHEY and CDR2 SVGAGI. Trimming removed 6 bases at V and 8 bases at J, with 16 bases between. The CDR3 is made up of 13 amino acids. The CDR3 nucleotides are TGTGCCAGCAGGTATCTACTGGGACAAGGCTACACCTTC. Protein product: CASRYLLGQGYTF.

Only a few counts were recorded for this clone. The J gene is TRBJ1-2, the V gene TRBV6-1; D gene uncertain. V shed 4 bases and J shed 8 bases, with 14 bases lying between them. The CDR3 totals 13 residues. Germline V lookup: CDR1 MNHNS, CDR2 SASEGT. In nucleotides, the CDR3 is TGTGCCAGCAGTGGCGGACGGCGAGAAGGCTACACCTTC. The encoded protein is CASSGGRREGYTF.

This chain uses TRBV2 with TRBJ1-4, with 7 nucleotides matching TRBD1. The CDR3 has 14 amino acids. The germline gives CDR1 SNHLY, CDR2 FYNNEI. V shed 4 bases, J shed 7 bases, and the junction held 6 bases outside the gene matches. CDR3 DNA sequence: TGTGCCAGCAGTGGACAGGGTGCCTCTGAAAAACTGTTTTTT. It encodes CASSGQGASEKLFF.

This sequence joins TRBV15 and TRBJ2-2; 7 bases match TRBD2. The CDR3 has 14 amino acids. V shed 8 bases and J 7 bases; nucleotides not matched to a gene: 10. Germline CDR1 and CDR2: LNHNV and YYDKDF (reference sequence). Written as DNA, the CDR3 is TGTGCCACCGCACGCGGGGGAAGAGGCGGGGAGCTGTTTTTT. Its translation is CATARGGRGGELFF. The variable domain in full, with the rest retrieved from reference TRBV15 and TRBJ2-2, is DAMVIQNPRYQVTQFGKPVTLSCSQTLNHNVMYWYQQKSSQAPKLLFHYYDKDFNNEADTPDNFQSRRPNTSFCFLDIRSPGLGDTAMYLCATARGGRGGELFFGEGSRLTVL.

The CDR3 DNA reads as TGTGCCAGCAGGCGTTTGGACGACACTGAAGCTTTCTTT. It is translated as CASRRLDDTEAFF. This rearrangement joins TRBV6-6 to TRBJ1-1; D not resolved. The CDR3 has 13 amino acids. V lost 6 bases and J 3 bases, leaving 11 bases between the germline ends. Germline V gene sequence: CDR1 MNHNY, CDR2 SVGAGI (reference sequence).

The chain is built from TRBV27 and TRBJ2-5; 9 positions match TRBD2. The V and J ends lost 2 bases and 4 bases, in that order; junction bases with no gene match: 5. CDR1 MNHEY and CDR2 SMNVEV come from the germline V gene (reference sequence). The CDR3 runs to 15 residues. CDR3 region: CASSLGLASRETQYF. In nucleotides, the CDR3 is TGTGCCAGCAGTTTAGGACTAGCGAGTAGAGAGACCCAGTACTTC.

The chain is built from TRBV18 and TRBJ2-5; D is ambiguous. The CDR3 is 12 residues long. Trimming left V 5 bases short and J 0 bases short, with 4 bases between. Germline CDR1 reads KGHSH; CDR2 reads LQKENI. In DNA form, the CDR3 reads TGTGCCAGCTCAACGTACCAAGAGACCCAGTACTTC. Encoded protein: CASSTYQETQYF.

The V call is TRBV5-1, the J call TRBJ2-4; D gene unclear. The CDR3 extends over 15 amino acids. CDR1 is SGHRS, CDR2 YFSETQ, per germline. V was cut by 0 bases and J by 7 bases, with 14 bases left in between. The CDR3 DNA sequence: TGCGCCAGCAGCTTGGGGGTCACCCCAAGGAACATTCAGTACTTC. Amino acid sequence: CASSLGVTPRNIQYF.

The rearrangement links TRBV4-1 to TRBJ2-1; 8 nucleotides line up with TRBD2. The CDR3 contains 19 residues. Per the germline V gene, CDR1 is MGHRA and CDR2 is YSYEKL. The trim removed 1 base at V and 0 bases at J, leaving 11 bases unmatched. The CDR3 is CASSQGAFLAGSSYNEQFF. DNA of the CDR3: TGCGCCAGCAGCCAAGGAGCTTTTTTAGCGGGGAGCTCCTACAATGAGCAGTTCTTC.

The chain links TRBV6-6 to TRBJ1-2, with TRBD1 identical over 7 bases. Germline lookup yields CDR1 MNHNY and CDR2 SVGAGI (reference sequence). Trimming cost V 7 bases and J 4 bases; bases outside gene matches: 15. This CDR3 has 16 residues. The CDR3 region is CASNPSPTGQLYGYTF. The CDR3 region has the DNA TGTGCCAGCAATCCATCTCCGACAGGGCAACTCTATGGCTACACCTTC.

The J gene is TRBJ2-2, the V gene TRBV27; 8 bases are shared with TRBD1. This CDR3 is built from 17 residues. Trimming at V came to 3 bases and at J to 8 bases, leaving 14 bases not matched to a gene. CDR1 MNHEY and CDR2 SMNVEV come from the germline V gene (reference sequence). This CDR3 reads CASSFYAQGEAKGELFF. In nucleotides, the CDR3 is TGTGCCAGCAGTTTCTACGCACAGGGGGAAGCTAAGGGGGAGCTGTTTTTT.

This chain uses TRBV7-2 with TRBJ2-4, with TRBD2 matching over 9 bases. This CDR3 region has 14 residues. J lost 5 bases, V lost 1 base, and 0 bases had no gene match. From germline, CDR1 is SGHTA and CDR2 FQGNSA. The CDR3 spells CASSLGLAENIQYF. CDR3 bases: TGTGCCAGCAGCTTAGGACTAGCGGAAAACATTCAGTACTTC.

This sequence joins TRBV7-6 and TRBJ2-2; D is possibly TRBD1 or TRBD2 (6 bases each). Germline values: CDR1 SGHVS, CDR2 FNYEAQ. Trimming took 7 bases from V and 4 from J, leaving 16 bases between them. The CDR3 spans 15 residues. The CDR3 protein is CASTGGPPGTGELFF. CDR3 nucleotides: TGTGCCAGCACTGGGGGGCCCCCGGGCACCGGGGAGCTGTTTTTT.

CDR3 in amino acids: CAWTADTEAFF. The CDR3 nucleotides read TGTGCCTGGACGGCCGACACTGAAGCTTTCTTT. This chain uses TRBV30 with TRBJ1-1; no firm D call. Trimming cost V 4 bases and J 3 bases, with 6 bases left between them. The CDR3 is 11 residues long. CDR1 and CDR2 (germline): GTSNPN, SVGIG (reference sequence).

J is TRBJ1-4 and V is TRBV19; 9 bases line up with TRBD1. The trim removed 5 bases at V and 8 bases at J, leaving 12 bases unmatched. The CDR3 runs to 16 residues. The germline gives CDR1 LNHDA, CDR2 SQIVND (reference sequence). Written as DNA, the CDR3 is TGTGCCAGTAGTCCAAACATGGGACAGGGTGGGGAAAAACTGTTTTTT. Protein sequence: CASSPNMGQGGEKLFF.

The chain links TRBV18 to TRBJ2-1, with 8 nucleotides matching TRBD1. The germline CDR1 and CDR2 sequences are KGHSH and LQKENI. Germline trimming cut 6 bases from V and 5 bases from J; bases unmatched to any gene: 6. The CDR3 is 14 amino acids. In DNA, the CDR3 is TGTGCCAGCTCTCCGGGACAGGCGAACAATGAGCAGTTCTTC. This encodes CASSPGQANNEQFF.

The rearrangement joins TRBV10-1 to TRBJ1-1; D is undetermined. V dropped 4 bases and J dropped 0 bases, with 6 bases sitting between them. CDR1 and CDR2 from the germline V gene are WNHNN and SYGVQD (reference sequence). This CDR3 contains 13 residues. The CDR3 sequence is CASSVSMNTEAFF. The DNA of the CDR3 is TGCGCCAGCAGTGTGTCAATGAACACTGAAGCTTTCTTT.

This clone was seen a single time. The chain links TRBV4-1 to TRBJ2-2; D may be TRBD1 (6 bases). The CDR3 covers 17 residues. With 0 bases removed from V and 4 bases from J, the gap between germline ends came to 15 bases. Germline-derived CDR1 and CDR2 are MGHRA and YSYEKL. The CDR3 nucleotides read TGCGCCAGCAGCCAAGAGTACCGACAGGATACCACCGGGGAGCTGTTTTTT. Encoded protein: CASSQEYRQDTTGELFF.

The chain employs TRBV18 and TRBJ2-2, with a tentative D call TRBD1 (6 bases). V lost 3 bases, J lost 2 bases, and 13 bases lay in between. From germline, CDR1 is KGHSH and CDR2 LQKENI. The CDR3 runs 16 residues. This CDR3 is CASSPSTGRNTGELFF. The CDR3 nucleotides are TGTGCCAGCTCACCGTCTACAGGGCGTAACACCGGGGAGCTGTTTTTT.

CDR3 region: CASSPNGQGHMNTEAFF. For the CDR3, the DNA is TGTGCCAGCAGCCCAAACGGACAGGGGCATATGAACACTGAAGCTTTCTTT. The V call is TRBV7-3, the J call TRBJ1-1; TRBD1 agrees at 9 bases. The ends lost 5 bases at V and 0 bases at J; junction bases unmatched: 10. The CDR3 is 17 residues long. Germline CDR1 SGHTA, CDR2 FQGTGA.

Only one count was recorded for this clone. The chain carries TRBV14 and TRBJ2-1; 7 bases align to TRBD1. CDR1 SGHDN and CDR2 FVKESK come from the germline V gene. CDR3 length: 17 amino acids. V was clipped by 4 bases and J by 4 bases; unmatched bases: 13. The CDR3 region has the DNA TGTGCCAGCAGCCCCCTTGGGTCACAGGGGCGTTACAATGAGCAGTTCTTC. Its protein product is CASSPLGSQGRYNEQFF.

V usage is TRBV6-1 and J usage is TRBJ2-2; 8 bases match TRBD1. Per germline, CDR1 MNHNS and CDR2 SASEGT. This CDR3 spans 17 amino acids. V dropped 2 bases and J dropped 5; count of bases not matched to a gene: 10. CDR3 nucleotide sequence: TGTGCCAGCAGTGAAAGGGGGGACAGGTATCTTACCGGGGAGCTGTTTTTT. Translation: CASSERGDRYLTGELFF.

The V call is TRBV27, the J call TRBJ1-5; perhaps TRBD1 as D (6 bases). The CDR3 is 15 amino acids. Looked up from germline, CDR1 is MNHEY and CDR2 is SMNVEV (reference sequence). Trimming took 6 bases from V and 6 from J, leaving 18 bases between them. DNA for the CDR3: TGTGCCAGCAGAAAGACAGGCGGGGTCCCTCAGCCCCAGCATTTT. As protein: CASRKTGGVPQPQHF.

The chain joins TRBV27 to TRBJ2-1, with D possibly called TRBD1 or TRBD2 (5 bases each). The CDR3 totals 13 residues. Germline V gene sequence: CDR1 MNHEY, CDR2 SMNVEV (reference sequence). Trimming left V 3 bases short and J 15 bases short, with 18 bases between. CDR3 in amino acids: CASSLTGTKLAFF. The CDR3 nucleotides are TGTGCCAGCAGTTTGACCGGGACGAAGTTGGCGTTCTTC.